Listed here is a single T cell receptor beta chain. The target antigen is unknown. A much larger clone is a single base away; this may be a read error. Germline V gives CDR1 SGHDT, CDR2 YYEEEE. Trimming cost V 4 bases and J 6 bases; bases outside gene matches: 12. The CDR3 runs to 15 residues. This specimen comes from a study of molecular identifiers for immune sequencing clone quantification. Study outcomes and limitations: Because of identical TCR molecules sharing a barcode, sizes of highly expanded clones could be underestimated.

Generation of bulk TCR libraries relied on previously described methods and listed TCR primers. TCRdb passed the PCR reads through MiXCR, listing each CDR3 protein once. The sample gives approximately 320,000 distinct CDR3 sequences, about a quarter of which show up once; 0.74% is in the top ten. The sequence came from a human donor in good health. Some libraries in this study had Jurkat cell RNA spiked in. Sequencing used naive CD8+ T cells from blood, with Jurkat cell RNA spiked in. Subset given: FACS-sorted CD8+CD4-CCR7+CD45RA+ naive T cells. The gene calls are TRBV5-6 and TRBJ1-2, with 7 nucleotides matching TRBD1. The CDR3 sequence: CASSALDRIFDGYTF. In DNA, the CDR3 is TGTGCCAGCAGCGCCTTGGACAGGATCTTCGATGGCTACACCTTC.